The rows below give T cell receptor beta chains drawn from one sample of a study of Graves' ophthalmopathy and Graves' hyperthyroidism. TCRdb re-analysed the multiplex PCR reads in MiXCR, keeping a single row per CDR3 protein. The repertoire consists of some 520,000 distinct CDR3 sequences, with approximately 14% occurring once and the leading ten covering approximately 9.8%. Sequenced material: blood. Receptors originate from a woman between 25 and 40 years old with Graves' ophthalmopathy. The CDR3 runs from the conserved cysteine through the conserved F or W. A D gene is named only where the DNA matches it firmly. Clone size appears in some rows only: once, few, many, or a class for an expanded clone.

V gene	clone size	D gene	J gene	CDR3 length	CDR3 protein	CDR3 DNA
TRBV28	many	.	TRBJ1-1	13	CASSRTAPRWAFF	TGTGCCAGCAGCCGGACAGCCCCCAGGTGGGCTTTCTTT
TRBV7-3	many	TRBD1	TRBJ1-2	13	CASSEDRGFGYTF	TGTGCCAGCAGCGAGGACAGGGGTTTTGGCTACACCTTC
TRBV3-1	.	TRBD2	TRBJ2-7	15	CASSQDGGRIDEQYF	TGTGCCAGCAGCCAAGACGGCGGGAGGATCGACGAGCAGTACTTC
TRBV19	many	.	TRBJ1-5	14	CASSIGGAGQPQHF	TGTGCCAGTAGTATCGGAGGGGCAGGTCAGCCCCAGCATTTT
TRBV12-3/TRBV12-4	many	TRBD1	TRBJ1-2	14	CASSVTGTGRGYTF	TGTGCCAGCAGTGTCACCGGGACAGGAAGAGGCTACACCTTC
TRBV2	many	TRBD2	TRBJ2-5	16	CASSEEGLAGEETQYF	TGTGCCAGCAGTGAAGAAGGACTAGCGGGGGAAGAGACCCAGTACTTC
TRBV6-5	many	TRBD1	TRBJ1-2	14	CASSYLGTVYGYTF	TGTGCCAGCAGTTACCTAGGGACAGTCTATGGCTACACCTTC
TRBV30	.	.	TRBJ2-2	13	CAWRTGRTGELFF	TGTGCCTGGAGGACAGGGAGGACCGGGGAGCTGTTTTTT
TRBV25-1	few	TRBD1	TRBJ2-5	15	CASSVRLQGTGTQYF	TGTGCCAGCAGTGTTCGTCTACAGGGGACAGGGACCCAGTACTTC
TRBV6-5	many	TRBD1	TRBJ2-7	14	CASLLRDSRLTQYF	TGTGCCAGCTTACTCCGGGACAGCCGCCTAACGCAGTACTTC
TRBV5-1	many	.	TRBJ2-7	15	CASSLSKLASYEQYF	TGCGCCAGCAGCTTAAGTAAGCTGGCCTCCTACGAGCAGTACTTC
TRBV5-1	.	.	TRBJ2-7	14	CASSLRSGSYEQYF	TGCGCCAGCAGCTTGAGGTCAGGGTCCTACGAGCAGTACTTC
TRBV24-1	many	TRBD1	TRBJ2-5	18	CATSDPQLTGWMGETKYF	TGTGCCACCAGTGATCCCCAACTGACAGGGTGGATGGGAGAGACCAAGTACTTC
TRBV28	many	TRBD1	TRBJ1-6	16	CASSLRTGGGGSPLHF	TGTGCCAGCAGTCTTCGGACAGGGGGCGGCGGGTCACCCCTCCACTTT
TRBV6-5	many	.	TRBJ1-2	13	CASRAGQLYGYTF	TGTGCCAGCAGAGCCGGACAGCTCTATGGCTACACCTTC
TRBV10-3	many	.	TRBJ2-4	13	CAISEDTKNIQYF	TGTGCCATCAGTGAGGACACGAAAAACATTCAGTACTTC
TRBV10-3	few	TRBD2	TRBJ2-5	14	CAISAGGREETQYF	TGTGCCATCAGTGCCGGCGGGAGAGAAGAGACCCAGTACTTC
TRBV11-2	few	.	TRBJ1-2	14	CASSLGDILYGYTF	TGTGCCAGCAGCTTAGGGGACATCCTCTATGGCTACACCTTC
TRBV28	many	.	TRBJ2-7	17	CASSLSMSGVSSYEQYF	TGTGCCAGCAGTTTATCGATGTCGGGAGTGTCGTCCTACGAGCAGTACTTC
TRBV12-3/TRBV12-4	many	.	TRBJ1-2	14	CASSPSQSPWGYTF	TGTGCCAGCAGTCCCTCCCAGAGTCCCTGGGGCTACACCTTC
TRBV11-2	many	.	TRBJ2-5	14	CASSPLGSKETQYF	TGTGCCAGCAGCCCTTTGGGCAGTAAAGAGACCCAGTACTTC
TRBV12-3/TRBV12-4	many	.	TRBJ1-5	13	CASSPRRDQPQHF	TGTGCCAGCAGTCCACGTCGAGATCAGCCCCAGCATTTT
TRBV28	few	TRBD1	TRBJ2-7	18	CASSLPGPGTGDSYEQYF	TGTGCCAGCAGTTTACCAGGTCCCGGGACAGGGGACTCCTACGAGCAGTACTTC
TRBV15	many	.	TRBJ2-7	15	CATSRDRQGWGEQYF	TGTGCCACCAGCAGAGATCGGCAGGGTTGGGGGGAGCAGTACTTC
TRBV2	many	.	TRBJ1-1	13	CASSVRGVTEAFF	TGTGCCAGCTCTGTCCGGGGCGTGACTGAAGCTTTCTTT
TRBV27	many	.	TRBJ2-7	13	CASSPGSSYEQYF	TGTGCCAGCTCCCCGGGCAGTTCCTACGAGCAGTACTTC
TRBV4-1	few	.	TRBJ1-1	14	CASSHPVMNTEAFF	TGCGCCAGCAGCCACCCGGTCATGAACACTGAAGCTTTCTTT
TRBV11-2	.	.	TRBJ2-5	13	CASSTGHQETQYF	TGTGCCAGCAGTACCGGGCACCAAGAGACCCAGTACTTC
TRBV13	few	TRBD1	TRBJ2-7	16	CASRGLTGESSYEQYF	TGTGCCAGCAGGGGCTTAACAGGGGAGAGCTCCTACGAGCAGTACTTC
TRBV6-5	many	.	TRBJ2-7	15	CASSYSQTGTYEQYF	TGTGCCAGCAGTTACTCACAGACAGGCACCTACGAGCAGTACTTC
TRBV13	many	.	TRBJ2-5	13	CASSAGLQETQYF	TGTGCCAGCAGCGCCGGCCTTCAAGAGACCCAGTACTTC
TRBV12-3/TRBV12-4	many	TRBD1	TRBJ1-1	15	CASSLADRGGTEAFF	TGTGCCAGCAGTTTAGCGGACAGGGGCGGGACTGAAGCTTTCTTT
TRBV12-3/TRBV12-4	many	.	TRBJ1-5	15	CASSTTGSSNQPQHF	TGTGCCAGCAGTACTACAGGGTCGAGCAATCAGCCCCAGCATTTT
TRBV4-1	many	.	TRBJ1-5	16	CASSQEVGGGSQPQHF	TGCGCCAGCAGCCAAGAGGTAGGGGGAGGTTCTCAGCCCCAGCATTTT
TRBV3-1	.	TRBD2	TRBJ2-5	18	CASSQGTSGGAIQETQYF	TGTGCCAGCAGCCAAGGAACTAGCGGGGGGGCCATCCAAGAGACCCAGTACTTC
TRBV10-2	many	.	TRBJ1-5	13	CASTGVSNQPQHF	TGCGCCAGCACTGGGGTTAGCAATCAGCCCCAGCATTTT
TRBV6-1	.	TRBD1	TRBJ2-2	15	CASRPGQGGTGELFF	TGTGCCAGCAGGCCGGGACAGGGAGGTACCGGGGAGCTGTTTTTT
TRBV15	many	.	TRBJ1-1	13	CATSRSWNTEAFF	TGTGCCACCAGCAGAAGCTGGAACACTGAAGCTTTCTTT
TRBV11-2	many	.	TRBJ1-3	15	CASRWAGNSGNTIYF	TGTGCCAGCAGGTGGGCAGGCAACTCTGGAAACACCATATATTTT
TRBV6-1	many	.	TRBJ2-2	12	CASSGDFGELFF	TGTGCCAGCAGTGGTGACTTCGGGGAGCTGTTTTTT
TRBV20-1	once	.	TRBJ1-2	14	CSSRGEGWVYGYTF	TGCAGTTCTAGGGGGGAGGGATGGGTCTATGGCTACACCTTC
TRBV7-2	.	.	TRBJ1-2	12	CASSARTTGYTF	TGTGCCAGCAGCGCAAGGACGACCGGCTACACCTTC
TRBV30	many	TRBD2	TRBJ2-5	15	CAWTGSGGTIGTQYF	TGTGCCTGGACGGGTAGCGGGGGGACTATTGGGACCCAGTACTTC
TRBV10-3	many	TRBD1	TRBJ1-6	14	CAIKSTGGDSPLHF	TGTGCCATCAAGAGCACAGGGGGGGATTCACCCCTCCACTTT
TRBV7-8	many	TRBD2	TRBJ2-7	13	CASSLAGRAHWYF	TGTGCCAGCAGCTTAGCGGGGAGGGCGCATTGGTACTTC
TRBV20-1	many	.	TRBJ2-5	14	CSARRGTLQETQYF	TGCAGTGCTAGACGAGGGACCCTCCAAGAGACCCAGTACTTC
TRBV5-1	many	.	TRBJ1-1	13	CASTLLEGTEAFF	TGCGCCAGCACCCTCTTGGAAGGGACTGAAGCTTTCTTT
TRBV6-1	many	.	TRBJ1-1	13	CASSDAPGFGAFF	TGTGCCAGCAGTGACGCCCCAGGGTTCGGCGCTTTCTTT
TRBV20-1	many	TRBD2	TRBJ2-7	16	CSAPPTRLAGFYEQYF	TGCAGTGCTCCACCGACCAGGCTAGCGGGGTTCTACGAGCAGTACTTC
TRBV13	many	TRBD1	TRBJ1-2	15	CASSPRTGNLYGYTF	TGTGCCAGCAGCCCCCGGACAGGGAATCTCTATGGCTACACCTTC
TRBV25-1	many	.	TRBJ1-1	14	CASGGAVSGTEAFF	TGTGCCAGCGGGGGTGCGGTGTCCGGAACTGAAGCTTTCTTT
TRBV29-1	.	TRBD2	TRBJ2-5	12	CSALSGSETQYF	TGCAGCGCCCTCAGCGGGAGTGAGACCCAGTACTTC
TRBV6-5	many	.	TRBJ2-7	14	CASMPGFPFYEQYF	TGTGCCAGCATGCCTGGTTTCCCATTCTACGAGCAGTACTTC
TRBV12-3/TRBV12-4	once	.	TRBJ1-1	15	CASSPGRVLNTEAFF	TGTGCCAGCAGCCCGGGGAGGGTTTTGAACACTGAAGCTTTCTTT
TRBV30	.	.	TRBJ1-2	14	CAWSRGGPNYGYTF	TGTGCCTGGAGTAGAGGCGGACCTAACTATGGCTACACCTTC
TRBV2	many	.	TRBJ2-5	15	CASSRYGGDGETQYF	TGTGCCAGCAGTCGCTACGGGGGAGACGGAGAGACCCAGTACTTC
TRBV7-8	many	.	TRBJ1-6	16	CASSRDDRAYNSPLHF	TGTGCCAGCAGCAGAGACGACAGAGCCTATAATTCACCCCTCCACTTT